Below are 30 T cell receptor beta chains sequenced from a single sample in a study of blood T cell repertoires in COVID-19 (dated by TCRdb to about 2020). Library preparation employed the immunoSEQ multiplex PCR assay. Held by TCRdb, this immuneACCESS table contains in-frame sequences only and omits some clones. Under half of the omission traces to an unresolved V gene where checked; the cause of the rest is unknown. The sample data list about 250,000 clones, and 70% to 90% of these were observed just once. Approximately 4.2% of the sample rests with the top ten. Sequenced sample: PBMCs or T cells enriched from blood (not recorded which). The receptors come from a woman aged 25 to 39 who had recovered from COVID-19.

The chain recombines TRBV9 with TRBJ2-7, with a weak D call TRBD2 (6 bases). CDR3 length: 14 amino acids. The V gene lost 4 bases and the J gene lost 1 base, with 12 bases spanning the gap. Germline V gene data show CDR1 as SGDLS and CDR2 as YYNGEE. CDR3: CASSPGRGSYEQYF. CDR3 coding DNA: TGTGCCAGCAGCCCGGGGCGGGGTTCCTACGAGCAGTACTTC.

The CDR3 region has the DNA TGCAGCGTTGAACTCGTAGGGACAGGGGTCGGCTACACCTTC. It codes for CSVELVGTGVGYTF. The J gene is TRBJ1-2, the V gene TRBV29-1; 10 positions match TRBD1. This CDR3 region has 14 residues. Germline CDR1 is SQVTM and CDR2 is ANQGSEA. Trimming removed 2 bases from V and 8 bases from J; junction bases left unmatched: 8.

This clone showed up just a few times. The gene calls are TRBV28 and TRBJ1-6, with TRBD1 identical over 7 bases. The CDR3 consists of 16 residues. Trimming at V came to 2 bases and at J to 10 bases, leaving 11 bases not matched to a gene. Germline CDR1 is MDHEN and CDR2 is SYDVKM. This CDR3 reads CASSLIGQGVRSPLHF. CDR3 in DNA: TGTGCCAGCAGTTTAATTGGCCAGGGGGTGAGATCACCCCTCCACTTT.

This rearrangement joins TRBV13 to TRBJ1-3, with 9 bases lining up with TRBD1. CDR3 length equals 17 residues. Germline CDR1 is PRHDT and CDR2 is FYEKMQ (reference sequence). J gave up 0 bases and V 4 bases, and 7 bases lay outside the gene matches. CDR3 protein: CASSSRDRVYSGNTIYF. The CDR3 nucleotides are TGTGCCAGCAGCTCACGGGACAGGGTTTACTCTGGAAACACCATATATTTT.

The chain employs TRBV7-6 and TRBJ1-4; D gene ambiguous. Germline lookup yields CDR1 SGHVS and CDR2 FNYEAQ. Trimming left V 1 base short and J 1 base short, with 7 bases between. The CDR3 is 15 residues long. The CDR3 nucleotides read TGTGCCAGCAGCTTAGTCCGGGGAACTAATGAAAAACTGTTTTTT. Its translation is CASSLVRGTNEKLFF.

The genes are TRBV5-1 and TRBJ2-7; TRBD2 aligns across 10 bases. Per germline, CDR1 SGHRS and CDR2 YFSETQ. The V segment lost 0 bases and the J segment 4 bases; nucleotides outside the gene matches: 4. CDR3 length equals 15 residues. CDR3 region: CASSLGAGGTYEQYF. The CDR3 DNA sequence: TGCGCCAGCAGCTTGGGAGCGGGAGGGACTTACGAGCAGTACTTC.

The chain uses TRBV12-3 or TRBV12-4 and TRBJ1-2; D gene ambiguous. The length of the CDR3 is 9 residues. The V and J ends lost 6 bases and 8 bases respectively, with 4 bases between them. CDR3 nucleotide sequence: TGTGCCAGCAGCCCGGGCTACACCTTC. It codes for CASSPGYTF.

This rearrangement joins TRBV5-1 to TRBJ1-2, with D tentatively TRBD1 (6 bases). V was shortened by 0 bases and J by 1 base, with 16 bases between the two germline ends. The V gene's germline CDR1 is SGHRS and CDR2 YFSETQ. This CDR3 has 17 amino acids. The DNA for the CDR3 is TGCGCCAGCAGCTTGGCCGGGACACCTTTGGGTAACTATGGCTACACCTTC. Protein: CASSLAGTPLGNYGYTF.

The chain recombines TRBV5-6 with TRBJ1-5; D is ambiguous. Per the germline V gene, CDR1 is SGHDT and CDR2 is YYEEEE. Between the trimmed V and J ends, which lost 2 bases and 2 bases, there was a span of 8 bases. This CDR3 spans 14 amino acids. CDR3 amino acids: CASSLGGRNQPQHF. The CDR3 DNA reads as TGTGCCAGCAGCTTAGGAGGGCGCAATCAGCCCCAGCATTTT.

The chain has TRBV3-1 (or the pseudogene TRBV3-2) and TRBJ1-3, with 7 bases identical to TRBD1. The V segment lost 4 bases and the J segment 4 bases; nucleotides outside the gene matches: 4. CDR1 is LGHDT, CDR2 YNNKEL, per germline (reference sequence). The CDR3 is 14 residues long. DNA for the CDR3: TGTGCCAGCAGCCTTCGACAGGGAGGAAACACCATATATTTT. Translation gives CASSLRQGGNTIYF.

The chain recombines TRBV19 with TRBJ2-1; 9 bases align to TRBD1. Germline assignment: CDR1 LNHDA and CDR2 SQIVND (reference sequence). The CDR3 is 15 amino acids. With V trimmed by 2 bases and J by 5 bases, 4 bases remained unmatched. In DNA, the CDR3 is TGTGCCAGTAGTATAATACAGGGGGCGAACAATGAGCAGTTCTTC. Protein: CASSIIQGANNEQFF.

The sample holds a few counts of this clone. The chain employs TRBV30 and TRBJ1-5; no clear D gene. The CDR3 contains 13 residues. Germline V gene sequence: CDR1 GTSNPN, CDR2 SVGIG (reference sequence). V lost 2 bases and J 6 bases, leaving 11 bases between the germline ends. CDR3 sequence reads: CAWSPGWGQPQHF. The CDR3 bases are TGTGCCTGGAGTCCGGGGTGGGGTCAGCCCCAGCATTTT.

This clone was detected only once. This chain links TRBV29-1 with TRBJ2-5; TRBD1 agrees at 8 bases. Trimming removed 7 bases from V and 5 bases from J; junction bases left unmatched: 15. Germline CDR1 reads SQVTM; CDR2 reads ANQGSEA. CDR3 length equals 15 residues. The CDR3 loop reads CSGEGGRGPVETQYF. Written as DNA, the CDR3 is TGCAGCGGCGAGGGGGGCAGGGGGCCGGTGGAGACCCAGTACTTC.

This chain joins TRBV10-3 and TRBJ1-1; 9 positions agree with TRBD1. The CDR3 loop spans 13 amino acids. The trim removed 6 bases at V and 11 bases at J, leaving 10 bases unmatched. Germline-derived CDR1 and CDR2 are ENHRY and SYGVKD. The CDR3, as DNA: TGTGCCATCAGGGGACAGGGACTAGAAAGGGCTTTCTTT. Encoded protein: CAIRGQGLERAFF.

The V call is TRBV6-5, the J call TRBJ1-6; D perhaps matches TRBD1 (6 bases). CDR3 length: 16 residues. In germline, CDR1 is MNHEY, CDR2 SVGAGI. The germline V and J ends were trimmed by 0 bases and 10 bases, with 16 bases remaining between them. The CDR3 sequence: CASSYSTRGGRSPLHF. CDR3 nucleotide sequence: TGTGCCAGCAGTTACTCAACGAGAGGGGGTCGGTCACCCCTCCACTTT.

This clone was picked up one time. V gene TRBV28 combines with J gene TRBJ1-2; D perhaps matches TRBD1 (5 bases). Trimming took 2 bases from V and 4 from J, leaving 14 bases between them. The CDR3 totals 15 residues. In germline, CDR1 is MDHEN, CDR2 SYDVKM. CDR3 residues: CASSLRRQLSYGYTF. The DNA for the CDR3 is TGTGCCAGCAGTTTACGTAGACAGCTTTCCTATGGCTACACCTTC.

The CDR3 DNA is TGTGCCAGCACCCGGACAGGGGTCCCCTACGAGCAGTACTTC. This translates into CASTRTGVPYEQYF. The chain couples TRBV28 to TRBJ2-7; TRBD1 matches 9 bases. Germline CDR1 reads MDHEN; CDR2 reads SYDVKM. CDR3 size: 14 residues. Losses at the gene ends were 7 bases for V and 2 bases for J; bases not matched to a gene: 6.

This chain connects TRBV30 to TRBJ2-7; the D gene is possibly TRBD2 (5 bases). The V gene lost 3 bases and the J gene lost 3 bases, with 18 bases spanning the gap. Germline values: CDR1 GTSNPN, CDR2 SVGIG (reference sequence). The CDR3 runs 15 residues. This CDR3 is CAWSRPGSKNYEQYF. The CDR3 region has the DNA TGTGCCTGGAGCCGCCCGGGGTCGAAAAACTACGAGCAGTACTTC.

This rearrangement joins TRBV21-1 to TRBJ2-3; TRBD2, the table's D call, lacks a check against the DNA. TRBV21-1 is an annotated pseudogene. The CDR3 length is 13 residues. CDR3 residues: CASPGLETDTQYF. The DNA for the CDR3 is TGTGCCAGCCCGGGACTGGAAACAGATACGCAGTATTTT.

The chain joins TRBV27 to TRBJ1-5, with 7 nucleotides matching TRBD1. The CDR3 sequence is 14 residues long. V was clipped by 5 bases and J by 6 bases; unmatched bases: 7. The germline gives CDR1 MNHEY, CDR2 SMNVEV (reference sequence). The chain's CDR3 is CASSPKGAGQPQHF. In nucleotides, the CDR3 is TGTGCCAGCAGTCCTAAGGGGGCAGGTCAGCCCCAGCATTTT.

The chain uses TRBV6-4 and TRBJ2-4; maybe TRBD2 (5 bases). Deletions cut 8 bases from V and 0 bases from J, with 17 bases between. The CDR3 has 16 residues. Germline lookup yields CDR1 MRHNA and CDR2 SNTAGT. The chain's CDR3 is CASPPRGKIAKNIQYF. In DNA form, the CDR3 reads TGTGCCAGCCCCCCCCGAGGGAAGATAGCCAAAAACATTCAGTACTTC.

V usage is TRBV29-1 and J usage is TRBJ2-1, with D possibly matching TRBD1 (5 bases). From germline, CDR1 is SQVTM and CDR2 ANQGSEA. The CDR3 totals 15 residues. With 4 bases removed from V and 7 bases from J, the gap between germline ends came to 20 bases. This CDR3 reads CSVGLWGGLGNEQFF. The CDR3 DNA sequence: TGCAGCGTTGGGTTGTGGGGCGGCCTTGGGAATGAGCAGTTCTTC.

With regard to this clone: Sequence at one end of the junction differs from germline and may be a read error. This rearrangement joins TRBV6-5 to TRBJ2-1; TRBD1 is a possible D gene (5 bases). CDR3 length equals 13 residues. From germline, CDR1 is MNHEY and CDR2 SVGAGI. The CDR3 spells CASSYGAAVRSVF. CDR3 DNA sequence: TGTGCCAGCAGTTACGGGGCTGCAGTGAGGTCTGTCTTC.

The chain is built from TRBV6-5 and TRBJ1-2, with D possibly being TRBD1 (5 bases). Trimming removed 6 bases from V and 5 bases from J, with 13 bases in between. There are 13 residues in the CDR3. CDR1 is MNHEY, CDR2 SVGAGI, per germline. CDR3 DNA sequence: TGTGCCAGCAGATCCACAGGAGTGTATGGCTACACCTTC. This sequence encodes CASRSTGVYGYTF.

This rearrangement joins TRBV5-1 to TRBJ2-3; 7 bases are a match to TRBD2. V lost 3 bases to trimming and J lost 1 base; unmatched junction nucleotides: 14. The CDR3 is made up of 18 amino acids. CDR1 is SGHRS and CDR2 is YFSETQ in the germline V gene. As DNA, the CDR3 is TGCGCCAGCAGCTCTGGGGGGACTATTTCCCGCCGCACAGATACGCAGTATTTT. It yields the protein CASSSGGTISRRTDTQYF.

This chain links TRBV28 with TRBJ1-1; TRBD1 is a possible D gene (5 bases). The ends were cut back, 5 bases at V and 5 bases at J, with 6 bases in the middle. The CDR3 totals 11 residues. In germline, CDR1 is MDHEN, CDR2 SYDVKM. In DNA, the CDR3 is TGTGCCAGCAGTCGGGGGACTGAAGCTTTCTTT. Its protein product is CASSRGTEAFF.

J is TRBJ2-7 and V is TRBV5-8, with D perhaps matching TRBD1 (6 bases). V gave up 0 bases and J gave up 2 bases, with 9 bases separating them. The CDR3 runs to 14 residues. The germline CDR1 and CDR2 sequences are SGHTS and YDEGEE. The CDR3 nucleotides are TGTGCCAGCAGCTTGGAGGGGGATGCCTACGAGCAGTACTTC. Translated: CASSLEGDAYEQYF.

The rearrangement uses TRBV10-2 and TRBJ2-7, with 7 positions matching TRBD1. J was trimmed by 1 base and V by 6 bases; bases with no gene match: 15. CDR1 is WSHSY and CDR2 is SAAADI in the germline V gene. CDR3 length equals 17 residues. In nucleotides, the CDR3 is TGCGCCAGCAGCACACAGGGGCTCACCTCTTCTTCCTACGAGCAGTACTTC. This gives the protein CASSTQGLTSSSYEQYF.

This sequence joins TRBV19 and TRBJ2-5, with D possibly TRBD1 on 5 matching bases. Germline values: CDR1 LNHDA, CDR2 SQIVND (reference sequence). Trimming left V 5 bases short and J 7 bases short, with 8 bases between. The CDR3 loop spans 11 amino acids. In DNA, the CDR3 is TGTGCCAGTAGTTTAAGGGGGACCCAGTACTTC. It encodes CASSLRGTQYF.

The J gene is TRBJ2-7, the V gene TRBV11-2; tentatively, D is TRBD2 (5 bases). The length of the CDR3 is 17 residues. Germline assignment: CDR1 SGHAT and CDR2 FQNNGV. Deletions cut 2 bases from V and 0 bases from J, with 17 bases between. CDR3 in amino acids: CASSLLDGLLSSYEQYF. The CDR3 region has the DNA TGTGCCAGCAGCTTACTAGATGGACTTCTAAGCTCCTACGAGCAGTACTTC.